In its sample, the clone carrying this TCR beta chain was seen many times. Antigen: not known. This entry is derived from a study of T cells in Graves' hyperthyroidism and ophthalmopathy. Study results and limitations: Stable hyperthyroidism was separated from ophthalmopathy by a model based on 13 V-J features. Most expanded thyroid clonotypes above 0.001 also appeared in blood.

The TCR beta CDR3 regions underwent amplification using RNA transcripts as the source. TCR CDR3 underwent first-round RT-PCR with the HTBI primer set. TCRdb independently ran MiXCR on the multiplex PCR reads; one entry per CDR3 protein. Here the sample spans about 400,000 distinct CDR3 sequences, roughly 15% being singletons. This CDR3 has 16 amino acids. Germline V gene sequence: CDR1 KGHDR, CDR2 SFDVKD. Trimming cost V 5 bases and J 3 bases; bases outside gene matches: 10. Uncontrolled infections, other autoimmune diseases, pregnancy or lactation led to exclusion of patients. V is TRBV24-1 and J is TRBJ2-7; TRBD1 aligns across 9 bases. This receptor was taken from a woman aged 30 to 39 with Graves' ophthalmopathy. The sample consisted of blood. The CDR3 nucleotides are TGTGCCACCAGTGTCAACGTTGGACAGGGGCTCTACGAGCAGTACTTC. The encoded protein is CATSVNVGQGLYEQYF.